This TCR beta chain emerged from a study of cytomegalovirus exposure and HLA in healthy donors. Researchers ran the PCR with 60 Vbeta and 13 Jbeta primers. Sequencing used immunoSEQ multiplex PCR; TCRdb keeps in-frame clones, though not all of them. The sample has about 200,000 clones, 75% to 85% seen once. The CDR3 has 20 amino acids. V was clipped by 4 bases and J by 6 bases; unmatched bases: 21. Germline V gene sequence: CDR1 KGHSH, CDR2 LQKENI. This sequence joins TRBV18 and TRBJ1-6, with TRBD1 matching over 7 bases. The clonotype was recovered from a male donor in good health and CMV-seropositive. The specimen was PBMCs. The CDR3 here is CASSRGGQASPTGPNSPLHF. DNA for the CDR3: TGTGCCAGCTCACGCGGAGGACAGGCGAGCCCCACAGGACCTAATTCACCCCTCCACTTT.